This T cell receptor (beta chain) was captured by sequencing in a study of T-cell memory formation after mild COVID-19. This clonotype has ten or more counts. The germline gives CDR1 MNHNY, CDR2 SVGAGI (reference sequence). The CDR3 sequence is 11 residues long. Trimming cost V 6 bases and J 4 bases, with 6 bases left between them. TCRdb re-called the 5' RACE reads through MiXCR, storing one row per CDR3 protein. The sample has tens of thousands of distinct CDR3 sequences; 12% are singletons. The sequence was collected from a man aged 18 to 35 who had mild COVID-19 (a few samples of this study predate the infection). Cell type and time point are not known. The source material was PBMCs or a T cell subset sorted from them (not recorded which). The chain employs TRBV6-6 and TRBJ2-5; the D gene could be TRBD1 or TRBD2 (5 bases each). The CDR3 sequence is CASRGTETQYF. The CDR3 nucleotides are TGTGCCAGCAGGGGGACAGAGACCCAGTACTTC.